The rows below give T cell receptor beta chains drawn from one sample of a study of regulatory T cells in long-lasting Graves disease. TCRdb recomputed calls from the multiplex PCR reads with MiXCR, one row per CDR3 protein. The sample consists of 410,000 or so distinct CDR3 sequences, more than 12% of them appearing once. This sample was shared with a second study, whose subject was T cells in Graves' hyperthyroidism and ophthalmopathy.

Material: peripheral blood mononuclear cells (PBMCs), obtained at new diagnosis, from a patient treated with antithyroid drugs. All receptors come from a woman under 40 with Graves disease. Each CDR3 is given with its conserved first and last residue. A D gene is named only where the DNA matches it firmly. Size tells how often a clone was seen (once, few, many) or the class of an expanded clone, and some rows leave it out.

TRBJ2-1 | few | NA | TRBV20-1 | CSARDRPRDEQFF | TGCAGTGCTAGAGATAGGCCCAGAGATGAGCAGTTCTTC
TRBJ2-2 | NA | NA | TRBV6-5 | CASSYSSQNTGELFF | TGTGCCAGCAGTTACTCGAGTCAAAACACCGGGGAGCTGTTTTTT
TRBJ1-4 | few | NA | TRBV30 | CAWSSPGRATNEKLFF | TGTGCCTGGAGTAGCCCGGGGAGGGCAACTAATGAAAAACTGTTTTTT
TRBJ2-5 | many | TRBD1 | TRBV28 | CASSLSPDRGLLETQYF | TGTGCCAGCAGTTTGAGCCCCGACAGGGGGCTCTTAGAGACCCAGTACTTC
TRBJ1-2 | few | TRBD1 | TRBV24-1 | CATSEAGQGYGYTF | TGTGCCACCAGTGAGGCGGGACAGGGCTATGGCTACACCTTC
TRBJ2-7 | NA | TRBD1 | TRBV20-1 | CSAARTGKGEQYF | TGCAGTGCTGCCCGGACAGGGAAGGGCGAGCAGTACTTC
TRBJ2-2 | many | NA | TRBV5-1 | CASSQRVDSRTGELFF | TGCGCCAGCAGCCAAAGGGTCGACAGTAGGACCGGGGAGCTGTTTTTT
TRBJ2-1 | once | TRBD2 | TRBV5-1 | CASSSILAGGGQFF | TGCGCCAGCAGCTCCATACTAGCGGGAGGTGGGCAGTTCTTC
TRBJ2-5 | NA | NA | TRBV30 | CAWTEGTFGETQYF | TGTGCCTGGACAGAGGGGACCTTTGGGGAGACCCAGTACTTC
TRBJ2-2 | many | TRBD2 | TRBV28 | CASSSRRLAGANTGELFF | TGTGCCAGCAGTTCCCGTCGACTAGCGGGGGCGAACACCGGGGAGCTGTTTTTT
TRBJ2-3 | few | NA | TRBV18 | CASSPGPLRDTQYF | TGTGCCAGCTCACCGGGGCCACTTAGAGATACGCAGTATTTT
TRBJ2-1 | many | TRBD2 | TRBV5-1 | CASSYASGGPTHNEQFF | TGCGCCAGCAGCTACGCTAGCGGGGGGCCAACTCACAATGAGCAGTTCTTC
TRBJ2-5 | NA | TRBD2 | TRBV27 | CASNSGTSGSETQYF | TGTGCCAGTAACTCCGGGACTAGCGGGAGCGAGACCCAGTACTTC
TRBJ2-5 | many | NA | TRBV11-2 | CASGVGETQYF | TGTGCCAGCGGGGTGGGGGAGACCCAGTACTTC
TRBJ2-7 | NA | NA | TRBV25-1 | CASSDQVTYEQYF | TGTGCCAGCAGTGACCAGGTCACCTACGAGCAGTACTTC
TRBJ1-2 | many | TRBD1 | TRBV5-1 | CASSEQGYSYGYTF | TGCGCCAGCAGCGAACAGGGGTATAGCTATGGCTACACCTTC
TRBJ2-3 | many | NA | TRBV11-2 | CASSLELPRDTQYF | TGTGCCAGCAGCTTAGAACTACCAAGGGATACGCAGTATTTT
TRBJ2-1 | many | NA | TRBV11-3 | CASSLALAANNEQFF | TGTGCCAGCAGCTTAGCACTAGCAGCAAACAATGAGCAGTTCTTC
TRBJ1-1 | many | TRBD1 | TRBV3-1 | CASSQEGDREEAFF | TGTGCCAGCAGCCAAGAAGGGGACAGGGAAGAAGCTTTCTTT
TRBJ2-7 | once | NA | TRBV14 | CASSGTVYEQYF | TGTGCCAGCAGCGGGACCGTCTACGAGCAGTACTTC
TRBJ2-4 | many | NA | TRBV28 | CASSRDGAKNIQYF | TGTGCCAGCAGCCGGGACGGAGCCAAAAACATTCAGTACTTC
TRBJ1-1 | many | NA | TRBV30 | CAWGDHNTEAFF | TGTGCCTGGGGGGATCACAACACTGAAGCTTTCTTT
TRBJ2-3 | NA | NA | TRBV7-3 | CASSLGPGRDTQYF | TGTGCCAGCAGCTTAGGGCCCGGGAGAGATACGCAGTATTTT
TRBJ2-5 | many | NA | TRBV20-1 | CSARDERGETQYF | TGCAGTGCTAGAGACGAGAGAGGGGAGACCCAGTACTTC
TRBJ2-7 | many | NA | TRBV5-5 | CASSPTRGAYEQYF | TGTGCCAGCAGCCCCACTAGAGGGGCCTACGAGCAGTACTTC
TRBJ2-4 | NA | TRBD1 | TRBV29-1 | CSVGTGKNIQYF | TGCAGCGTAGGGACAGGGAAAAACATTCAGTACTTC
TRBJ2-2 | NA | TRBD2 | TRBV7-9 | CASSPATGLAVGELFF | TGTGCCAGCAGCCCCGCCACGGGACTAGCGGTCGGGGAGCTGTTTTTT
TRBJ2-2 | NA | NA | TRBV7-9 | CASSTPGSKYTGELFF | TGTGCCAGCAGCACCCCAGGGTCTAAGTACACCGGGGAGCTGTTTTTT
TRBJ2-3 | many | NA | TRBV7-9 | CASSLGGSYTDTQYF | TGTGCCAGCAGCTTAGGTGGGAGCTACACAGATACGCAGTATTTT
TRBJ2-3 | many | NA | TRBV27 | CASSFWGELGTDTQYF | TGTGCCAGCAGTTTCTGGGGGGAGCTAGGCACAGATACGCAGTATTTT
TRBJ2-3 | few | TRBD2 | TRBV10-3 | CAISGISGAGSDTQYF | TGTGCCATCAGTGGGATTAGCGGGGCGGGGTCAGATACGCAGTATTTT
TRBJ1-1 | medium-sized | NA | TRBV30 | CAWSLAEAFF | TGTGCCTGGAGTCTAGCTGAAGCTTTCTTT
TRBJ2-1 | many | TRBD1 | TRBV29-1 | CSMLGQGVYNEQFF | TGCAGCATGCTGGGACAGGGGGTTTACAATGAGCAGTTCTTC
TRBJ2-7 | many | TRBD2 | TRBV6-1 | CASSERLAGAYEQYF | TGTGCCAGCAGTGAAAGGCTAGCGGGGGCCTACGAGCAGTACTTC
TRBJ2-1 | few | TRBD2 | TRBV12-3/TRBV12-4 | CASSLGGRKPYNEQFF | TGTGCCAGCAGTTTGGGCGGGAGAAAACCCTACAATGAGCAGTTCTTC
TRBJ2-1 | few | NA | TRBV9 | CASSVTHNEQFF | TGTGCCAGCAGCGTTACGCACAATGAGCAGTTCTTC